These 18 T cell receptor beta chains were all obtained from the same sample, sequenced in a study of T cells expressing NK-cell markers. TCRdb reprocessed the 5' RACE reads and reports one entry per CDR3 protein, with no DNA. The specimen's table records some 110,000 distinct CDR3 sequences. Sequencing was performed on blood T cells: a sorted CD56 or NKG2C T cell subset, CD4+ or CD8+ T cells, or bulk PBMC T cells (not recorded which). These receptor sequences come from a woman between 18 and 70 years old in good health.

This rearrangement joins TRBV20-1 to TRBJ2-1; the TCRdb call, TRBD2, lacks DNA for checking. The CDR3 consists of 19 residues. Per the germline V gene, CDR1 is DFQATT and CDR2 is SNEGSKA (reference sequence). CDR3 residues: CSANTGTSGRRIGFDEQFF.

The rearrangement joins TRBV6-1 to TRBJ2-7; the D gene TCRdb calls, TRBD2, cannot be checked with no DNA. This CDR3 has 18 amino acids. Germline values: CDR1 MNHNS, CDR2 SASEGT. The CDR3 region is CASSTDRTSGRASYEQYF.

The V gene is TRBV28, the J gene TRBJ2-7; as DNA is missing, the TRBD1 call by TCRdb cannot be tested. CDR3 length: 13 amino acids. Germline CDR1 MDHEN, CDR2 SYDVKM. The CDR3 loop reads CASSFSGGNEQYF. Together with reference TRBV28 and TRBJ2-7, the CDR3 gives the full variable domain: DVKVTQSSRYLVKRTGEKVFLECVQDMDHENMFWYRQDPGLGLRLIYFSYDVKMKEKGDIPEGYSVSREKKERFSLILESASTNQTSMYLCASSFSGGNEQYFGPGTRLTVT.

This chain's CDR3 is CSVGSSYEQYF. The chain carries TRBV29-1 and TRBJ2-7. The CDR3 totals 11 residues. Per germline, CDR1 SQVTM and CDR2 ANQGSEA.

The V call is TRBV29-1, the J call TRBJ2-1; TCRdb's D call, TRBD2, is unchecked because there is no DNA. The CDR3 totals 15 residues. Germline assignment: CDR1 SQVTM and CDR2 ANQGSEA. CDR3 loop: CSAELAGVAYNEQFF.

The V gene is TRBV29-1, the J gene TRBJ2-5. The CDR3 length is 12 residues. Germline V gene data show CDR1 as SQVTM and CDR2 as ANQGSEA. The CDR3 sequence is CSVEGNQETQYF.

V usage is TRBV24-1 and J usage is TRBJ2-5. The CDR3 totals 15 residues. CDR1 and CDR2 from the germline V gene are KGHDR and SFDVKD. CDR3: CATSDLPDNQETQYF.

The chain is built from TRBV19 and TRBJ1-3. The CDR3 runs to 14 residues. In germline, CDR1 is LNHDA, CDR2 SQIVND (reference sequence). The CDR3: CASSILDSGNTIYF.

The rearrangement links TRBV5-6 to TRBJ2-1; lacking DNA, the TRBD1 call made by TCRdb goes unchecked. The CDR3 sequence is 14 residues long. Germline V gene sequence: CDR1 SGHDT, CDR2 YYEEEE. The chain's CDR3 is CASSLGTPNNEQFF.

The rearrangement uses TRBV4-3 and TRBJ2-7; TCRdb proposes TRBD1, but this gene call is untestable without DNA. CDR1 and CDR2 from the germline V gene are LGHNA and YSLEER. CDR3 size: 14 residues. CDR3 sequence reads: CASSQGQGTYEQYF.

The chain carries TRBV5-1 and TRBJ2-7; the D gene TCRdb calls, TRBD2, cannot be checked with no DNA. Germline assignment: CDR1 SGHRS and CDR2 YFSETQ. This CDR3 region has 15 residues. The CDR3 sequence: CASSLSGGDYVEQYF.

The CDR3 protein is CASSLDADSNEQFF. The chain links TRBV7-9 to TRBJ2-1; TCRdb's D gene call, TRBD1, goes unchecked for lack of DNA. CDR1 SEHNR and CDR2 FQNEAQ come from the germline V gene (reference sequence). The CDR3 sequence is 14 residues long.

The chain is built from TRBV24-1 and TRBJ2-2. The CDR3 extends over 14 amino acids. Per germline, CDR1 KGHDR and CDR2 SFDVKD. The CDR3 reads CATSDVRETGELFF.

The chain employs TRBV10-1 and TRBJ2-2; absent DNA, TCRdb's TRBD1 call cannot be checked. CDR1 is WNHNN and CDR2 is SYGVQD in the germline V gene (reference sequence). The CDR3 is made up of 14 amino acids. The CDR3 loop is CASSESAPTGELFF.

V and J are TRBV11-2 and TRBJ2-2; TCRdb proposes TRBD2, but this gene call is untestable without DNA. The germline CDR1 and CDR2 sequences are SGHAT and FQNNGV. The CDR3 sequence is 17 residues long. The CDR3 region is CASSFGTSGGNTGELFF.

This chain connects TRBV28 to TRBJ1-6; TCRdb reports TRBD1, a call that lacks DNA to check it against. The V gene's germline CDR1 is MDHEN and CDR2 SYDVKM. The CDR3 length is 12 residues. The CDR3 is CANPTGDPPLHF.

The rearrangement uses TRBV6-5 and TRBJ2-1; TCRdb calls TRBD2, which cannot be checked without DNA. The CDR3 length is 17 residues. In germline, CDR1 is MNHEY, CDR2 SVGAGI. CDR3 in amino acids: CASSYYFGGAPYNEQFF.

The CDR3 loop is CSVEPRSGGVNEQFF. The chain uses TRBV29-1 and TRBJ2-1; the D gene TCRdb calls, TRBD2, cannot be checked with no DNA. Germline V gene data show CDR1 as SQVTM and CDR2 as ANQGSEA. The CDR3 runs 15 residues.